Shown below are 5 T cell receptor beta chains from a single sample sequenced in a study of blood T cell repertoires in COVID-19. TCRdb's copy holds only in-frame clones and misses some; the assay was immunoSEQ multiplex PCR. The sample yields about 180,000 clones, about 90% seen once. What was sequenced was peripheral blood. The origin of the receptors is a man in his 70s with active or convalescent COVID-19.

This chain joins TRBV5-4 and TRBJ1-1; D unclear. CDR1 is SGHNT, CDR2 YYREEE, per germline (reference sequence). The CDR3 length is 14 residues. Trimming took off 5 bases at V and 1 base at J, with 12 bases between the two ends. The CDR3 nucleotides read TGTGCCAGCAGAGCGGAACAGTCGAACACTGAAGCTTTCTTT. Protein sequence: CASRAEQSNTEAFF.

The chain couples TRBV9 to TRBJ2-5, with TRBD2 matching 12 bases. CDR3 length: 17 residues. CDR1 is SGDLS, CDR2 YYNGEE, per germline. The junction had 8 bases not matched to a gene; V was cut back by 4 bases and J by 1 base. The chain's CDR3 is CASSPHLAGGGQETQYF. Written as DNA, the CDR3 is TGTGCCAGCAGCCCCCACCTAGCGGGAGGGGGCCAAGAGACCCAGTACTTC.

The V and J genes are TRBV4-1 and TRBJ2-1; TRBD2 might be the D (6 bases). The CDR3 runs to 16 residues. The germline V gene has CDR1 MGHRA and CDR2 YSYEKL. Deletions cut 4 bases from V and 0 bases from J, with 13 bases between. This chain's CDR3 is CASSPQEAGSYNEQFF. For the CDR3, the DNA is TGCGCCAGCAGCCCTCAAGAAGCGGGCTCCTACAATGAGCAGTTCTTC.

The chain couples TRBV24-1 to TRBJ1-4, with 10 nucleotides matching TRBD1. V was pared by 3 bases and J by 8 bases, with 5 bases of the junction left unmatched. The CDR3 length is 15 residues. The germline V gene has CDR1 KGHDR and CDR2 SFDVKD. The DNA for the CDR3 is TGTGCCACCAGTGATCCGAGGACAGGGGGGGAAAAACTGTTTTTT. Its translation is CATSDPRTGGEKLFF.

The chain combines TRBV5-6 with TRBJ1-2; D is unresolved. CDR1 and CDR2 from the germline V gene are SGHDT and YYEEEE. The CDR3 totals 13 residues. The ends were cut back, 4 bases at V and 3 bases at J, with 10 bases in the middle. CDR3: CASSLSPDYGYTF. The CDR3 nucleotides read TGTGCCAGCAGCCTGAGCCCTGACTATGGCTACACCTTC.